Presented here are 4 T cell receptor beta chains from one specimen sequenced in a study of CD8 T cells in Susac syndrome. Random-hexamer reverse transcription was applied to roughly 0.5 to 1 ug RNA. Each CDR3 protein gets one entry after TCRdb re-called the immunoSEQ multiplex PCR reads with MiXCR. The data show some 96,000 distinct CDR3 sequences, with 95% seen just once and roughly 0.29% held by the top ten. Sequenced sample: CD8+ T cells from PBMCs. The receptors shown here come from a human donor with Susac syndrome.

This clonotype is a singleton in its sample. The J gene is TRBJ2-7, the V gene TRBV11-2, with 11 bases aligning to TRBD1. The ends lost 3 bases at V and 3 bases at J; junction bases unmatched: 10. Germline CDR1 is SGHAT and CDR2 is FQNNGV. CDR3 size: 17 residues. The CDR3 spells CASSFRTGGPQSYEQYF. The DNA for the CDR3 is TGTGCCAGCAGCTTCCGGACAGGGGGCCCACAGAGCTACGAGCAGTACTTC.

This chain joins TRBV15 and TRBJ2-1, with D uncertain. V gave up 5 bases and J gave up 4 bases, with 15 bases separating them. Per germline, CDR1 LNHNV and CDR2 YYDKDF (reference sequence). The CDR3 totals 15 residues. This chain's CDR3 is CATSEDGPPYNEQFF. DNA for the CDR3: TGTGCCACCAGCGAGGACGGACCCCCGTACAATGAGCAGTTCTTC.

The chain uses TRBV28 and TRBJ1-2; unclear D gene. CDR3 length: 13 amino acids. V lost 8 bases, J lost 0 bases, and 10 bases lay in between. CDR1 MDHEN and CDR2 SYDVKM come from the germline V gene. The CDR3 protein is CASLSETNYGYTF. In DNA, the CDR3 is TGTGCCAGCCTATCAGAAACTAACTATGGCTACACCTTC.

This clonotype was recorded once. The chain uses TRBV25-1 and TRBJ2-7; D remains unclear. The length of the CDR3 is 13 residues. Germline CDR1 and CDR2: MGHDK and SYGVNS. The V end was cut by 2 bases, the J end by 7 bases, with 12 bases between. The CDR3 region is CASSENEPTEQYF. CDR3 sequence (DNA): TGTGCCAGCAGTGAAAACGAACCCACAGAGCAGTACTTC.